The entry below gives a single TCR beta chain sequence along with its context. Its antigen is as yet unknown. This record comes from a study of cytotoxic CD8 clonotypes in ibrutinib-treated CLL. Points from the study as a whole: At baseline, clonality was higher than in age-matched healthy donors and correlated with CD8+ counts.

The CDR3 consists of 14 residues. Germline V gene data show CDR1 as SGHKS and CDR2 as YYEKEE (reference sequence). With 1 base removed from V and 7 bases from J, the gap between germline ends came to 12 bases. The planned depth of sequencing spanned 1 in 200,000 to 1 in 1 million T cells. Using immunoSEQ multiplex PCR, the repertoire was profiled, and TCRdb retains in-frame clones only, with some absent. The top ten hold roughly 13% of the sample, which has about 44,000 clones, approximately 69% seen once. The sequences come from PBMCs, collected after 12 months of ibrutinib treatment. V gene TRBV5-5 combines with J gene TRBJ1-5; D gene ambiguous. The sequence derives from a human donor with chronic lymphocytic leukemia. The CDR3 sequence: CASSLITESQPQHF. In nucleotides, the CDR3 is TGTGCCAGCAGCTTGATTACAGAATCACAGCCCCAGCATTTT.